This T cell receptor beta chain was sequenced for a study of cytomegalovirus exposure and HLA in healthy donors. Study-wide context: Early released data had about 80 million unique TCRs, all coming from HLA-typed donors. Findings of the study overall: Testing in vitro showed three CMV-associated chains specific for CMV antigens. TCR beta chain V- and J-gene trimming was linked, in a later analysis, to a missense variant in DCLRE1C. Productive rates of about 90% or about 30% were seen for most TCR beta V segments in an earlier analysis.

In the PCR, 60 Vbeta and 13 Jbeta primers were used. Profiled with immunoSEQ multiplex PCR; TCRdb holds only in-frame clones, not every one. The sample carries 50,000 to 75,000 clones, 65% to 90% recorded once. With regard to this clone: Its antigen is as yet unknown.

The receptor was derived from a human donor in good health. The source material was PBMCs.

CDR3 in DNA: TGTGCCAGCAGTGACCCGCTTTATGTAGGGGCCCTAGATACCTACGAGCAGTACTTC. Translated, it gives CASSDPLYVGALDTYEQYF. This chain joins TRBV6-1 and TRBJ2-7, with TRBD1 as a possible D gene (5 bases). V lost 3 bases, J lost 2 bases, and 26 bases lay in between. This CDR3 is 19 amino acids long. Germline CDR1 is MNHNS and CDR2 is SASEGT.